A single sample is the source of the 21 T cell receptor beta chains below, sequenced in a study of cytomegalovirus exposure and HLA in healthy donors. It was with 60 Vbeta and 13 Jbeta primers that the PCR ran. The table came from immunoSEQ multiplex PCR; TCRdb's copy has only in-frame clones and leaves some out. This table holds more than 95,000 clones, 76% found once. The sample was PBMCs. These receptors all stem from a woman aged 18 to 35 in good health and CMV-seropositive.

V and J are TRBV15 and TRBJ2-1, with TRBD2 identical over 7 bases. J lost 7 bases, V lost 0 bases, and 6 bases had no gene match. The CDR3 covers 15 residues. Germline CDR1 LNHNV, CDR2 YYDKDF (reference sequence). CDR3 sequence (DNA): TGTGCCACCAGCAGAGAGGGGAGCGGGATTAATGAGCAGTTCTTC. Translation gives CATSREGSGINEQFF.

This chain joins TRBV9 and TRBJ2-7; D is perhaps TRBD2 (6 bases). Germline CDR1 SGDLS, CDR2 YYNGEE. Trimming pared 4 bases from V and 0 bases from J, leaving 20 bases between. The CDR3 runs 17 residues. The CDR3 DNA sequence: TGTGCCAGCAGCCCCCGGGGGTCGACCTCGAGCTCCTACGAGCAGTACTTC. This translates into CASSPRGSTSSSYEQYF.

The CDR3 DNA reads as TGTGCCAGCATGTACAGGGGAACGCAGTATTTT. Translating gives CASMYRGTQYF. The genes are TRBV6-5 and TRBJ2-3; 7 bases line up with TRBD1. Germline V lookup: CDR1 MNHEY, CDR2 SVGAGI. The CDR3 consists of 11 residues. V shed 7 bases and J 9 bases; nucleotides not matched to a gene: 4.

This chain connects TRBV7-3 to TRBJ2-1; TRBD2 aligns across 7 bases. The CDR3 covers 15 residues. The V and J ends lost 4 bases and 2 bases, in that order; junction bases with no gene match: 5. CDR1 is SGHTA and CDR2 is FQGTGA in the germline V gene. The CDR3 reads CASSSSSGTYNEQFF. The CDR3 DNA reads TGTGCCAGCAGCTCTTCTAGCGGCACCTACAATGAGCAGTTCTTC.

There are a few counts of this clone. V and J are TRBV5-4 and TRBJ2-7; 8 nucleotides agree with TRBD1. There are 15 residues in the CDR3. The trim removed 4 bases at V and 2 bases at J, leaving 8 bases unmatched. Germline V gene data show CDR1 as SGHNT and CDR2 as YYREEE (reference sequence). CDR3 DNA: TGTGCCAGCAGCATCGGACAGGGAATCCCCTACGAGCAGTACTTC. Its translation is CASSIGQGIPYEQYF.

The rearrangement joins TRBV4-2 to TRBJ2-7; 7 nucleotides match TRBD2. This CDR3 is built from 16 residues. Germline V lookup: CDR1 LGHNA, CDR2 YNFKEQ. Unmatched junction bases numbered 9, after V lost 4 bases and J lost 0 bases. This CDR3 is CASSLVLPSGSYEQYF. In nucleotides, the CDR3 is TGTGCCAGCAGCCTAGTTTTACCTAGCGGCTCCTACGAGCAGTACTTC.

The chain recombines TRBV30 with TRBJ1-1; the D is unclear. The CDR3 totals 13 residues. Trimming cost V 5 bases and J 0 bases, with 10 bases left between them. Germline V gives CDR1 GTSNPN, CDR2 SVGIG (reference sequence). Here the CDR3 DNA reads TGTGCCTGGTGCCCAGATATGAACACTGAAGCTTTCTTT. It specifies CAWCPDMNTEAFF.

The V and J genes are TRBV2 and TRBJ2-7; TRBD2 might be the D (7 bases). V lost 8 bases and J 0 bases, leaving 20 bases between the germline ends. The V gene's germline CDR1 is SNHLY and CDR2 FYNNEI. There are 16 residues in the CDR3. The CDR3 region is CASLPRGGLNSYEQYF. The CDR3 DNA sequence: TGTGCCAGCCTCCCAAGGGGGGGACTAAACTCCTACGAGCAGTACTTC.

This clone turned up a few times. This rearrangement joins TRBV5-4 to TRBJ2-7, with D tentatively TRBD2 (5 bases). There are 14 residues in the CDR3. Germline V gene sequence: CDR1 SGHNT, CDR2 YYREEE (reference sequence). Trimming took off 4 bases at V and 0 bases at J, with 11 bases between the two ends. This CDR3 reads CASSISGNSYEQYF. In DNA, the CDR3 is TGTGCCAGCAGCATAAGCGGAAACTCCTACGAGCAGTACTTC.

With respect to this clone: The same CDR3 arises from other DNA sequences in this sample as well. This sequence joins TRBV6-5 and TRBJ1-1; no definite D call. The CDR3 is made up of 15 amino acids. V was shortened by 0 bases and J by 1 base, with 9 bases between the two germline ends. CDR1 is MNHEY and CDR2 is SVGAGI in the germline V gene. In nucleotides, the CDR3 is TGTGCCAGCAGTTACTCATCGACGGGGAACACTGAAGCTTTCTTT. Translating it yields CASSYSSTGNTEAFF.

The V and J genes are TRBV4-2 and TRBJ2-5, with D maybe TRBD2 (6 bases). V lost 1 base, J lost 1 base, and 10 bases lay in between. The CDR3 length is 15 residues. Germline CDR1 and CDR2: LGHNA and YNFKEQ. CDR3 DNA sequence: TGTGCCAGCAGCCAAGGGGGAGGCAGCCAAGAGACCCAGTACTTC. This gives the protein CASSQGGGSQETQYF.

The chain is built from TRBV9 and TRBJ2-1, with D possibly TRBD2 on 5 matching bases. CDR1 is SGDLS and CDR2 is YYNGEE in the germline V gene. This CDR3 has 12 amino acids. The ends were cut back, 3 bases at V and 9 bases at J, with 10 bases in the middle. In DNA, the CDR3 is TGTGCCAGCAGCGCGGACTCCGTTGAGCAGTTCTTC. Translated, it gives CASSADSVEQFF.

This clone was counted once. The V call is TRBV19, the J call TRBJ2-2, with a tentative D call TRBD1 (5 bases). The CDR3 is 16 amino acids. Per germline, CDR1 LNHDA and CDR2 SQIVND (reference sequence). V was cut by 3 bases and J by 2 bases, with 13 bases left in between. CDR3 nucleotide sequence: TGTGCCAGTAGTATTGGGGCGGAGATAAACACCGGGGAGCTGTTTTTT. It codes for CASSIGAEINTGELFF.

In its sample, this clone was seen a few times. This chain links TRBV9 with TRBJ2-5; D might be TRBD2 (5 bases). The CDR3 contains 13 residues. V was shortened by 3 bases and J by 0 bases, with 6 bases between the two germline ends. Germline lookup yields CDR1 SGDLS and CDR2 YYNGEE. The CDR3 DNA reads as TGTGCCAGCAGCGGGAGGTACCAAGAGACCCAGTACTTC. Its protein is CASSGRYQETQYF.

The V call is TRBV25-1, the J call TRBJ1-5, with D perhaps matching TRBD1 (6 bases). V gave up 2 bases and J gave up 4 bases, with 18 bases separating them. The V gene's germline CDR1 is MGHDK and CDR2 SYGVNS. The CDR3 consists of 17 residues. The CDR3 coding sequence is TGTGCCAGCAGTGAACCCCTGCCCCGGGACACTAATCAGCCCCAGCATTTT. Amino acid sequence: CASSEPLPRDTNQPQHF.

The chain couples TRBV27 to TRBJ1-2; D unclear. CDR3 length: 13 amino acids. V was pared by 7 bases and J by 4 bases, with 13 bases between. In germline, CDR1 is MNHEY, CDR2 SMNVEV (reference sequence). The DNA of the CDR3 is TGTGCCAGCACTTCGGCGGGGAGCTATGGCTACACCTTC. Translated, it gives CASTSAGSYGYTF.

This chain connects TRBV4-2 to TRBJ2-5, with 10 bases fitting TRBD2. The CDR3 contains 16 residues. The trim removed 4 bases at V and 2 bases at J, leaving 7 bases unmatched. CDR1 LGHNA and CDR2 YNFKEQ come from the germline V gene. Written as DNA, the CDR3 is TGTGCCAGCAGCCTGGGACTAGCGAGGGGGCAAGAGACCCAGTACTTC. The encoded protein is CASSLGLARGQETQYF.

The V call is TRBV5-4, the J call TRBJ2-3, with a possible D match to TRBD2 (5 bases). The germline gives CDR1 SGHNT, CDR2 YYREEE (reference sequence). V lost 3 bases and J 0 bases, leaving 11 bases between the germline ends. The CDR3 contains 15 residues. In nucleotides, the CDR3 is TGTGCCAGCAGCTCTAGCAGTGCTAGCACAGATACGCAGTATTTT. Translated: CASSSSSASTDTQYF.

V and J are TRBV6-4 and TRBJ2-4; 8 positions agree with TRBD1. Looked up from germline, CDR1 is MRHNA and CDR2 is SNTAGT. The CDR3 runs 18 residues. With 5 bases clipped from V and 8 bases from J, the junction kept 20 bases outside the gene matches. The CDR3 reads CASSPPQGAEKHSDIQYF. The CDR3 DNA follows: TGTGCCAGCAGTCCACCTCAGGGGGCAGAAAAACATTCAGACATTCAGTACTTC.

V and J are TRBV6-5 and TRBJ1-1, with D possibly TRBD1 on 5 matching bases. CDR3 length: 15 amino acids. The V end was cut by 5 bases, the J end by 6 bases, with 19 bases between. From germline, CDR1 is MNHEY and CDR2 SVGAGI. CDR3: CASSLGVAYSSEAFF. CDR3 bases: TGTGCCAGCAGTCTAGGGGTCGCCTATTCTTCTGAAGCTTTCTTT.

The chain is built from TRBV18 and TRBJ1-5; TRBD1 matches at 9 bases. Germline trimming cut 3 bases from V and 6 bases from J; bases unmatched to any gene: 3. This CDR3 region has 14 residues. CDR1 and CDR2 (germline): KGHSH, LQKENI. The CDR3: CASSPGQGGQPQHF. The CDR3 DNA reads TGTGCCAGCTCACCGGGACAGGGCGGTCAGCCCCAGCATTTT.